The rows below give T cell receptor beta chains drawn from one sample of a study of CXCR3-negative and CXCR3-positive naive CD8 T cells. TCRdb reprocessed the 5' RACE reads and stores each CDR3 protein as one record, lacking DNA. The sample table includes about 62,000 distinct CDR3 sequences. Sequenced: naive CXCR3- CD8+ T cells from blood. The receptors derive from a human donor in good health. Some clones in this sample may be carry-over from other donors' samples. The CDR3 runs from the conserved cysteine through the conserved F or W. Some rows mark clone size as missing; the rest say once, few, many or name a class of expanded clone.

-	TRBV4-1	TRBJ2-1	CASSQESLAGGRSDEQFF
-	TRBV5-6	TRBJ2-3	CASSYSPSGGDTQYF
-	TRBV2	TRBJ2-2	CASSASVSGELFF
-	TRBV6-5	TRBJ2-5	CASSSIVHGEEETQYF
-	TRBV7-9	TRBJ1-2	CASSPFGGGYTF
-	TRBV3-1	TRBJ2-7	CASSPRMWAYEQYF
-	TRBV25-1	TRBJ2-2	CASNQGIRNTGELFF
-	TRBV29-1	TRBJ2-2	CSVELLGGPDTGELFF
-	TRBV6-5	TRBJ2-1	CASSAGLAVYNEQFF
-	TRBV19	TRBJ1-1	CASSITPLTGVFF
-	TRBV28	TRBJ2-7	CASSRKGYSYEQYF
-	TRBV5-1	TRBJ2-7	CASSFGQMGSYEQYF
-	TRBV7-9	TRBJ2-1	CASSYTSTSLVYNEQFF
-	TRBV19	TRBJ2-6	CASSIMGAGANVLTF
-	TRBV11-3	TRBJ2-3	CASSSPWGGDSAQYF
-	TRBV6-5	TRBJ2-7	CASSPQGTAGEQYF
-	TRBV7-6	TRBJ2-1	CASSRNNEQFF
-	TRBV5-6	TRBJ2-1	CASSPQDNEQFF
-	TRBV20-1	TRBJ1-5	CSAQHEAGFRNQPQHF
-	TRBV12-5	TRBJ2-1	CASGPAGLAGLDTEQFF
-	TRBV4-3	TRBJ2-1	CASSQVGSGFLGSYNEQFF
-	TRBV29-1	TRBJ2-7	CSVDGTSGSQPYEQYF
-	TRBV29-1	TRBJ2-1	CSVEEGRGAYNEQFF
-	TRBV7-8	TRBJ2-3	CASSIGGADTQYF
-	TRBV15	TRBJ2-1	CATSRATSSSYNEQFF
-	TRBV6-4	TRBJ2-2	CASSGTGTGELFF
-	TRBV28	TRBJ2-7	CASSPPRQAPYEQYF
-	TRBV28	TRBJ2-1	CASTPHPGLAVNEQFF
-	TRBV29-1	TRBJ2-2	CSAPAGDRAGELFF
-	TRBV29-1	TRBJ1-3	CSVRGSGNTIYF
-	TRBV12-3/TRBV12-4	TRBJ2-1	CASTLGGGAFEQFF
-	TRBV9	TRBJ2-5	CASSVALDGQETQYF
-	TRBV29-1	TRBJ1-2	CSVSDRTHSWGYTF
-	TRBV7-6	TRBJ2-3	CASMDSTDTQHF
-	TRBV4-2	TRBJ1-6	CASSPEYDRVASPLHF
-	TRBV7-9	TRBJ2-7	CASRKIAGPSYEQYF
medium-sized	TRBV7-3	TRBJ2-1	CASSDYNEQFF
-	TRBV3-1	TRBJ2-2	CASSLSWTGETGELFF
-	TRBV29-1	TRBJ2-1	CSVRTGGLGEQFF
-	TRBV28	TRBJ2-3	CASSAGVVGTDTQYF
-	TRBV4-3	TRBJ2-7	CASSPGRGAYEQYF
-	TRBV4-1	TRBJ1-1	CASSQDEGGYTEAFF
-	TRBV5-1	TRBJ1-4	CASSDGQGGTNEKLFF
-	TRBV7-9	TRBJ2-1	CASSLLSGGYNEQFF
-	TRBV12-3/TRBV12-4	TRBJ2-3	CASSFSGGRADTQYF
-	TRBV6-5	TRBJ2-5	CASSPGQGNYQETQYF
-	TRBV4-1	TRBJ1-4	CASSPPGDEKLFF
-	TRBV29-1	TRBJ2-7	CSVVGGVGYEQYF